This T cell receptor (beta chain) was sequenced for a study of T-cell reconstitution after alpha-beta-depleted transplantation in children. At least ten counts were recorded for this clonotype. The CDR3 runs 14 residues. Germline assignment: CDR1 DFQATT and CDR2 SNEGSKA (reference sequence). The V and J ends lost 5 bases and 0 bases respectively, with 11 bases between them. The authors prepared the TCRbeta library with unique molecular identifiers. TCRdb re-called the PCR reads through MiXCR, storing one row per CDR3 protein. The table includes some 390,000 distinct CDR3 sequences, around 21% detected once.

The chain has TRBV20-1 and TRBJ2-1; tentatively, D is TRBD2 (6 bases). The sequence was obtained from a human donor who donated a stem cell graft to a child with acute myeloid leukemia. The sequencing used PBMCs from the stem cell graft donor, collected from the stem cell graft. CDR3 DNA sequence: TGCAGTGCTCCTAGCGAGAGCTCCTACAATGAGCAGTTCTTC. Amino acids: CSAPSESSYNEQFF.